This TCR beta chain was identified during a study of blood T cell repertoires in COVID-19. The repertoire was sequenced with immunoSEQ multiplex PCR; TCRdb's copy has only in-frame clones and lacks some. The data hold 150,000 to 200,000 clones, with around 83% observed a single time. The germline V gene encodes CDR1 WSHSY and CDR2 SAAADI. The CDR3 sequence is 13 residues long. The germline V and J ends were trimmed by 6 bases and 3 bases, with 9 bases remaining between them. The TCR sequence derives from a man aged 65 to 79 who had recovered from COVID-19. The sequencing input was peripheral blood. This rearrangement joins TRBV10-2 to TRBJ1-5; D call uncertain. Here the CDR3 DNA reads TGCGCCAGCAGGGGCCCTACCAATCAGCCCCAGCATTTT. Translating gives CASRGPTNQPQHF.